A single sample gave rise to the 8 T cell receptor beta chains below, sequenced in a study of control samples from healthy donors and cancer patients. Sequencing used immunoSEQ multiplex PCR; TCRdb keeps in-frame clones, though not all of them. The sample has about 180,000 clones; around 90% are singletons. The source material was blood. The receptor set was obtained from a man aged 25 to 40 in good health.

The gene calls are TRBV24-1 and TRBJ2-5; 7 bases map to TRBD2. After removal of 5 bases from V and 5 bases from J, the junction contained 4 bases not matched to a gene. CDR3 length equals 13 residues. CDR1 is KGHDR and CDR2 is SFDVKD in the germline V gene. The CDR3 loop reads CATSVAGVETQYF. The CDR3 region has the DNA TGTGCCACCAGTGTTGCGGGAGTTGAGACCCAGTACTTC.

This rearrangement joins TRBV19 to TRBJ1-6; D is unclear. The CDR3 has 15 amino acids. Trimming pared 7 bases from V and 3 bases from J, leaving 13 bases between. Germline CDR1 reads LNHDA; CDR2 reads SQIVND (reference sequence). This CDR3 reads CASMPSALYNSPLHF. In DNA form, the CDR3 reads TGTGCCAGTATGCCGTCAGCCCTCTATAATTCACCCCTCCACTTT.

This sequence joins TRBV4-1 and TRBJ2-7; D gene unclear. The CDR3 sequence is 11 residues long. Trimming shortened V by 3 bases and J by 4 bases, and 4 bases separated the two germline ends. Germline loops: CDR1 MGHRA, CDR2 YSYEKL. The CDR3 DNA reads TGCGCCAGCAGCCACGGGTACGAGCAGTACTTC. It translates to CASSHGYEQYF.

The chain combines TRBV28 with TRBJ1-5; possible D gene TRBD1, 6 bases. CDR3 length: 16 residues. Germline V gene lookup returns CDR1 MDHEN and CDR2 SYDVKM. The ends were cut back, 6 bases at V and 6 bases at J, with 21 bases in the middle. CDR3 DNA sequence: TGTGCCAGCAGCTTACCCAGGTCGGGGGGCGGTCAGCCCCAGCATTTT. Amino acids: CASSLPRSGGGQPQHF.

The gene calls are TRBV30 and TRBJ1-3, with TRBD1 as a possible D gene (5 bases). The CDR3 extends over 16 amino acids. From germline, CDR1 is GTSNPN and CDR2 SVGIG (reference sequence). V gave up 1 base and J gave up 3 bases, with 16 bases separating them. Here the CDR3 reads CAWSGSGKRGGNTIYF. The CDR3 DNA follows: TGTGCCTGGAGTGGTTCAGGGAAGAGAGGTGGAAACACCATATATTTT.

The V call is TRBV5-4, the J call TRBJ2-7; 9 bases fit TRBD1. Trimming took 3 bases from V and 2 from J; bases not matched to a gene: 6. This CDR3 comprises 15 residues. Germline values: CDR1 SGHNT, CDR2 YYREEE (reference sequence). Here the CDR3 DNA reads TGTGCCAGCAGCTCCGCCGGGACAGGGACCTACGAGCAGTACTTC. Its translation is CASSSAGTGTYEQYF. Variable domain in full (rest from reference TRBV5-4 and TRBJ2-7): ETGVTQSPTHLIKTRGQQVTLRCSSQSGHNTVSWYQQALGQGPQFIFQYYREEENGRGNFPPRFSGLQFPNYSSELNVNALELDDSALYLCASSSAGTGTYEQYFGPGTRLTVT.

CDR3 protein: CAWSVTGAQPQHF. Written as DNA, the CDR3 is TGTGCCTGGAGTGTAACTGGGGCTCAGCCCCAGCATTTT. The chain carries TRBV30 and TRBJ1-5; D might be TRBD1 (5 bases). The germline V gene encodes CDR1 GTSNPN and CDR2 SVGIG (reference sequence). The CDR3 runs 13 residues. V was pared by 0 bases and J by 6 bases, with 9 bases between.

The chain has TRBV4-2 and TRBJ2-1; 12 bases are shared with TRBD2. CDR1 is LGHNA, CDR2 YNFKEQ, per germline. Unmatched junction bases numbered 8, after V lost 1 base and J lost 10 bases. The CDR3 contains 16 residues. CDR3 coding DNA: TGTGCCAGCAGCCAAGCGTCGCTAGCGGGAGGGTGGGAGCAGTTCTTC. This sequence encodes CASSQASLAGGWEQFF.